The 5 T cell receptor beta chains presented below share a single source sample, sequenced in a study of TIL therapy for anti-PD-1-resistant metastatic lung cancer. The sample's time point: pre-treatment sample, taken before nivolumab and TIL therapy. The libraries were made with immunoSEQ v3. Here immunoSEQ multiplex PCR was the method, and the copy in TCRdb shows in-frame clones only, minus some. Altogether roughly 58,000 clones are present, 75% to 85% being singletons, with the ten largest covering just under 3%. The material sequenced was blood, taken at baseline. The receptor set was obtained from a person aged 25 to 80 with non-small cell lung cancer.

The genes are TRBV11-2 and TRBJ2-3, with TRBD2 identical over 8 bases. CDR1 is SGHAT, CDR2 FQNNGV, per germline. J was trimmed by 9 bases and V by 0 bases; bases with no gene match: 5. This CDR3 comprises 14 residues. CDR3 sequence (DNA): TGTGCCAGCAGCTTAGACGGGGGGGCAGGGACGCAGTATTTT. Translation: CASSLDGGAGTQYF.

V usage is TRBV28 and J usage is TRBJ2-7, with 7 bases fitting TRBD1. Trimming removed 7 bases from V and 0 bases from J; junction bases left unmatched: 6. The CDR3 is 14 residues long. From germline, CDR1 is MDHEN and CDR2 SYDVKM. The CDR3 coding sequence is TGTGCCAGCAAGGTACAGGGGAGCTCCTACGAGCAGTACTTC. This encodes CASKVQGSSYEQYF.

A single count supports this clone. The gene calls are TRBV28 and TRBJ1-5; 7 bases line up with TRBD1. The CDR3 sequence is 16 residues long. CDR1 is MDHEN, CDR2 SYDVKM, per germline. V shed 8 bases and J 2 bases; nucleotides not matched to a gene: 12. The CDR3 DNA reads TGTGCCAGCTCCCCCCCCCGACAGGGAGGCAATCAGCCCCAGCATTTT. This encodes CASSPPRQGGNQPQHF.

The chain has TRBV19 and TRBJ2-3; D gene uncertain. CDR1 is LNHDA, CDR2 SQIVND, per germline (reference sequence). Trimming shortened V by 5 bases and J by 2 bases, and 11 bases separated the two germline ends. CDR3 length equals 14 residues. The CDR3 sequence: CASSPISDTDTQYF. CDR3 DNA: TGTGCCAGTAGTCCCATTTCCGACACAGATACGCAGTATTTT.

The chain links TRBV11-3 to TRBJ2-5; possibly TRBD2 for D (5 bases). The CDR3 spans 14 residues. Per the germline V gene, CDR1 is SGHNT and CDR2 is YENEEA. The V gene lost 4 bases and the J gene lost 5 bases, with 14 bases spanning the gap. CDR3 DNA sequence: TGTGCCAGCAGCTCTCAAAGGGAGAGGGAGACCCAGTACTTC. Encoded protein: CASSSQRERETQYF.